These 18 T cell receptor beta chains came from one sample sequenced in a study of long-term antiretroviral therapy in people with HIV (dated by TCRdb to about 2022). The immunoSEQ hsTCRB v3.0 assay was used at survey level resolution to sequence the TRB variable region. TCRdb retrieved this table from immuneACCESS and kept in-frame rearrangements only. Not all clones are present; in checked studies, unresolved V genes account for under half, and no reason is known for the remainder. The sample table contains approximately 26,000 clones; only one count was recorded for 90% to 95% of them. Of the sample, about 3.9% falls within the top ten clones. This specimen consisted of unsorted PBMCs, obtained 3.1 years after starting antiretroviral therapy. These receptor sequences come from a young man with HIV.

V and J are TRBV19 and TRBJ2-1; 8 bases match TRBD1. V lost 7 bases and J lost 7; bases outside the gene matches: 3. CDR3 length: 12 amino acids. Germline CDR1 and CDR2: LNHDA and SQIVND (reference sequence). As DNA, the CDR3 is TGTGCCAGTACCAGGGGGCGGAATGAGCAGTTCTTC. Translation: CASTRGRNEQFF. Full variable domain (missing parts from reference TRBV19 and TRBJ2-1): DGGITQSPKYLFRKEGQNVTLSCEQNLNHDAMYWYRQDPGQGLRLIYYSQIVNDFQKGDIAEGYSVSREKKESFPLTVTSAQKNPTAFYLCASTRGRNEQFFGPGTRLTVL.

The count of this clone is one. In DNA form, the CDR3 reads TGTGCCAGCAGCCTCCAGCCGGGTACTCCGGGGGAGCAGTACTTC. Amino acid sequence: CASSLQPGTPGEQYF. The chain joins TRBV6-5 to TRBJ2-7, with D perhaps TRBD2 (5 bases). The ends were cut back, 6 bases at V and 7 bases at J, with 22 bases in the middle. The CDR3 totals 15 residues. The germline V gene encodes CDR1 MNHEY and CDR2 SVGAGI.

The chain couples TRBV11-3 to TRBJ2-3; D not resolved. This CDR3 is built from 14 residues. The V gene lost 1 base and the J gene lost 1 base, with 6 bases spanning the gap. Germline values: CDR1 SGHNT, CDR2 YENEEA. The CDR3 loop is CASSLGAGTDTQYF. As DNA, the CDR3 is TGTGCCAGCAGCTTAGGGGCGGGCACAGATACGCAGTATTTT.

This chain's CDR3 is CASSPLDTEAFF. In nucleotides, the CDR3 is TGTGCCAGTAGTCCCCTTGACACTGAAGCTTTCTTT. The V call is TRBV19, the J call TRBJ1-1; D is uncertain. Trimming stripped 5 bases from V and 3 bases from J, with 7 bases between. Per the germline V gene, CDR1 is LNHDA and CDR2 is SQIVND (reference sequence). The CDR3 totals 12 residues.

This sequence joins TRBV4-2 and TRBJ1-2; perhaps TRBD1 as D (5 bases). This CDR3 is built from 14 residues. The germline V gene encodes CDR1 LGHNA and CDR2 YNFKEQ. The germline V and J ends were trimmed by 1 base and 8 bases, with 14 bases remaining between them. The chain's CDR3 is CASSQVLSGKGYTF. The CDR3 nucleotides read TGTGCCAGCAGCCAAGTTCTGTCAGGGAAGGGCTACACCTTC.

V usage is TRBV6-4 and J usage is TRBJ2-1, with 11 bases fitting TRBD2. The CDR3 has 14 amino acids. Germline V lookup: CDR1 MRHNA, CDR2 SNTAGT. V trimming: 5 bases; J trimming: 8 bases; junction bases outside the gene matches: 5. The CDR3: CASSLAGGADEQFF. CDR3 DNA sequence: TGTGCCAGCAGTCTAGCGGGAGGCGCGGATGAGCAGTTCTTC.

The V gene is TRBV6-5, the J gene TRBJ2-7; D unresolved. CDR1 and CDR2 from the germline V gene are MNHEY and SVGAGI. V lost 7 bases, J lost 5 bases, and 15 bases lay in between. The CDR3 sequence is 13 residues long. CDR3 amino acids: CASTLSPRDEQYF. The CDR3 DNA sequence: TGTGCCAGCACCTTGTCCCCCCGGGACGAGCAGTACTTC.

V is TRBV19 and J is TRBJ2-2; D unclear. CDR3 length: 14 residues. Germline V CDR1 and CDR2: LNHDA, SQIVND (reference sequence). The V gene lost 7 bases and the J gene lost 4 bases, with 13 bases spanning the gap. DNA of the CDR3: TGTGCCAGTACTCAAGGAGTAAGCACCGGGGAGCTGTTTTTT. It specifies CASTQGVSTGELFF.

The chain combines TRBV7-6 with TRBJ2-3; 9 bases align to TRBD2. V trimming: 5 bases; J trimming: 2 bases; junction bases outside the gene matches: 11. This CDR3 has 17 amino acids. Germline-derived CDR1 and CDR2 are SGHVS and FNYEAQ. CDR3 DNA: TGTGCCAGCAGCCTTGGGGTAGCGGGGGCCCTCACAGATACGCAGTATTTT. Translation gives CASSLGVAGALTDTQYF.

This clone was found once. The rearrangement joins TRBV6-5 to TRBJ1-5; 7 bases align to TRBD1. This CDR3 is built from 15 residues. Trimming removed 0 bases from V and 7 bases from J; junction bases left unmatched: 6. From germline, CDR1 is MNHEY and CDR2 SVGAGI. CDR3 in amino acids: CASSYSYRGGQPQHF. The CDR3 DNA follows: TGTGCCAGCAGTTACTCGTACAGGGGAGGGCAGCCCCAGCATTTT.

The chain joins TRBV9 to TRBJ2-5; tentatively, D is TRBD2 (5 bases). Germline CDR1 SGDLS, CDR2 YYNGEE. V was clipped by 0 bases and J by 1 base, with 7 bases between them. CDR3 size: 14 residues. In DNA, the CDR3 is TGTGCCAGCAGCGTAGGGGGAGTCCAAGAGACCCAGTACTTC. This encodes CASSVGGVQETQYF.

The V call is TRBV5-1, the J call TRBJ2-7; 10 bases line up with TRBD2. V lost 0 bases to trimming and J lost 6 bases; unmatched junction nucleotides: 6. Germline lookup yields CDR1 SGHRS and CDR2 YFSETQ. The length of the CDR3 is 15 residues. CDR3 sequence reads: CASSLVAGGNSEQYF. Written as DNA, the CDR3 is TGCGCCAGCAGCTTGGTAGCGGGGGGAAACTCCGAGCAGTACTTC. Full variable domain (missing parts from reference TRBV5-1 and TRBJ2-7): KAGVTQTPRYLIKTRGQQVTLSCSPISGHRSVSWYQQTPGQGLQFLFEYFSETQRNKGNFPGRFSGRQFSNSRSEMNVSTLELGDSALYLCASSLVAGGNSEQYFGPGTRLTVT.

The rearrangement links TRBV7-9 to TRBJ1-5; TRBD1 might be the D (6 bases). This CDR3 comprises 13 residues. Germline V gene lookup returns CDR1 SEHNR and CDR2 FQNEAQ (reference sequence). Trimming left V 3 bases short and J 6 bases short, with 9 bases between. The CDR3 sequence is CASSFEGGQPQHF. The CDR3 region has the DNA TGTGCCAGCAGCTTCGAGGGGGGTCAGCCCCAGCATTTT.

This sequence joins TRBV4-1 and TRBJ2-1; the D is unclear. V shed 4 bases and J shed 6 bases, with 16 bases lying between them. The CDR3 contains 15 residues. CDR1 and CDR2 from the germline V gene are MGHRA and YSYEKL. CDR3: CASSRLAEWGNEQFF. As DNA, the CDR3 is TGCGCCAGCAGCCGATTGGCGGAGTGGGGCAATGAGCAGTTCTTC.

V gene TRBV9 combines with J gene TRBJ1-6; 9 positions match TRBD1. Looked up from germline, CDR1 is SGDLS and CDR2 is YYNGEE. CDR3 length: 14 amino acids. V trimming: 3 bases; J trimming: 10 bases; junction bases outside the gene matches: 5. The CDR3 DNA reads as TGTGCCAGCAGCGCCGGGACAGGGAGCTCACCCCTCCACTTT. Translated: CASSAGTGSSPLHF. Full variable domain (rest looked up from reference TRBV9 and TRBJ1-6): DSGVTQTPKHLITATGQRVTLRCSPRSGDLSVYWYQQSLDQGLQFLIQYYNGEERAKGNILERFSAQQFPDLHSELNLSSLELGDSALYFCASSAGTGSSPLHFGNGTRLTVT.

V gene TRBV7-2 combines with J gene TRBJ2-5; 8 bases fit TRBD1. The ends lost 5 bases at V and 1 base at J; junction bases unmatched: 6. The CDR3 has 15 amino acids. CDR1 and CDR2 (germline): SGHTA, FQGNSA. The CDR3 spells CASSQGQAFQETQYF. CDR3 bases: TGTGCCAGCAGCCAGGGACAGGCGTTCCAAGAGACCCAGTACTTC.

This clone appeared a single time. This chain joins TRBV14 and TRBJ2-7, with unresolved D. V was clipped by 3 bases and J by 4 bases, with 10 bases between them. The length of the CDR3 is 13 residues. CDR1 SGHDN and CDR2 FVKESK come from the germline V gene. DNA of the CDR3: TGTGCCAGCAGCCACTTAGACGAGTACGAGCAGTACTTC. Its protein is CASSHLDEYEQYF.

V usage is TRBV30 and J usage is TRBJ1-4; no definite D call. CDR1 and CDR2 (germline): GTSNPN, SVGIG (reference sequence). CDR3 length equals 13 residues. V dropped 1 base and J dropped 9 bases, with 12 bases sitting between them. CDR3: CAWSAGDSKKLFF. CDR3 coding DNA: TGTGCCTGGAGTGCGGGCGACTCAAAAAAACTGTTTTTT.